This T cell receptor beta chain derives from a study of control samples from healthy donors and cancer patients. CDR1 and CDR2 from the germline V gene are KGHSH and LQKENI. The CDR3 has 16 amino acids. V lost 4 bases and J lost 0, with 15 bases in between. TCRdb's table, derived via immunoSEQ multiplex PCR, lists solely in-frame clones and lacks some. The sample data list around 190,000 clones. This rearrangement joins TRBV18 to TRBJ1-1; no firm D call. This TCR derives from a woman in her thirties in good health. Material for sequencing was blood. Here the CDR3 reads CASSRGQVEMNTEAFF. CDR3 sequence (DNA): TGTGCCAGCTCACGCGGGCAGGTTGAAATGAACACTGAAGCTTTCTTT.